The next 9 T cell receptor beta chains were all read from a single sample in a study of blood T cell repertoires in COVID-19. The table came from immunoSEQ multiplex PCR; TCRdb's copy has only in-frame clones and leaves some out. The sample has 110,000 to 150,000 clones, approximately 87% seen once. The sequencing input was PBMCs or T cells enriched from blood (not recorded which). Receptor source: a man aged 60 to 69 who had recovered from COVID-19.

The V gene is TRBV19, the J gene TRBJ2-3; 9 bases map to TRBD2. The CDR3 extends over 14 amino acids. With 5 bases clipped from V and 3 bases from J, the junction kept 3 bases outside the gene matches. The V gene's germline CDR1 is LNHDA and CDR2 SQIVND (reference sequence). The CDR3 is CASSPAGGTDTQYF. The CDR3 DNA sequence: TGTGCCAGTAGTCCAGCGGGGGGAACAGATACGCAGTATTTT.

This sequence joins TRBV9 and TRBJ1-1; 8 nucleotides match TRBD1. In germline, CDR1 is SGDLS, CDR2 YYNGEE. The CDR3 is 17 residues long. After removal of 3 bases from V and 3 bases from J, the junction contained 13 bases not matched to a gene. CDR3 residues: CASSDRQGRFVDTEAFF. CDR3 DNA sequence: TGTGCCAGCAGCGACCGACAGGGGAGGTTCGTGGACACTGAAGCTTTCTTT.

The CDR3 sequence is CASSFYRETYEQYF. The CDR3 DNA reads TGTGCCAGCAGTTTTTACAGGGAAACCTACGAGCAGTACTTC. The gene calls are TRBV28 and TRBJ2-7; weak D call: TRBD1 (6 bases). V gave up 3 bases and J gave up 2 bases, with 11 bases separating them. Germline CDR1 and CDR2: MDHEN and SYDVKM. The CDR3 contains 14 residues. Based on the CDR3 plus reference TRBV28 and TRBJ2-7, the full variable domain is DVKVTQSSRYLVKRTGEKVFLECVQDMDHENMFWYRQDPGLGLRLIYFSYDVKMKEKGDIPEGYSVSREKKERFSLILESASTNQTSMYLCASSFYRETYEQYFGPGTRLTVT.

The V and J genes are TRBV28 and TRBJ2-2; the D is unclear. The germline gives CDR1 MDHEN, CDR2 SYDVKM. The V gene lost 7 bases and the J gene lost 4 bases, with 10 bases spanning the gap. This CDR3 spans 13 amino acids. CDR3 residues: CASTGVSTGELFF. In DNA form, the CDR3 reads TGTGCCAGCACGGGTGTAAGCACCGGGGAGCTGTTTTTT.

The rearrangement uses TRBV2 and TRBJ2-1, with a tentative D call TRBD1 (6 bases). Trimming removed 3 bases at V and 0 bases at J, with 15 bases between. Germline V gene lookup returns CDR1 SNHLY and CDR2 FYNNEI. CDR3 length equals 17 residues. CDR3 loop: CASSELFPDSSYNEQFF. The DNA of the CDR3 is TGTGCCAGCAGTGAGCTTTTTCCGGACAGCTCCTACAATGAGCAGTTCTTC.

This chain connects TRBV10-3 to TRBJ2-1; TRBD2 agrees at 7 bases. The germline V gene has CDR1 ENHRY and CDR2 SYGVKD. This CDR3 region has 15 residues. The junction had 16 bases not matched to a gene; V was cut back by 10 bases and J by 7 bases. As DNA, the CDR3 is TGTGCCACAACAATCCGGGGGGACGGCTCGAATGAGCAGTTCTTC. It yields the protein CATTIRGDGSNEQFF.

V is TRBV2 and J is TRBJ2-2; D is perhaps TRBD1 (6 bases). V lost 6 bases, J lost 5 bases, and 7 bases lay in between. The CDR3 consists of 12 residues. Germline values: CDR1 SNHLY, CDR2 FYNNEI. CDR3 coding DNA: TGTGCCAGCAGCGGACAGACCGGGGAGCTGTTTTTT. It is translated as CASSGQTGELFF.

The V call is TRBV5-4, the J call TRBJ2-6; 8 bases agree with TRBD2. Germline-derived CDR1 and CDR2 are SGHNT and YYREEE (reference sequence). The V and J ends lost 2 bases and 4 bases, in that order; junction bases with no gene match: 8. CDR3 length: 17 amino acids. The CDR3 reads CASSLKREWGGANVLTF. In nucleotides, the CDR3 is TGTGCCAGCAGCTTAAAGCGGGAGTGGGGCGGGGCCAACGTCCTGACTTTC.

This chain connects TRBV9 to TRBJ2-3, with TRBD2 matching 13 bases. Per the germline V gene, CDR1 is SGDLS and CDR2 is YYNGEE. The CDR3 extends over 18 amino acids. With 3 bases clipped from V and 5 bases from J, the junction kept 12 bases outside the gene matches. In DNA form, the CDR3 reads TGTGCCAGCAGCGCAGGACTAGCGGGAGTGGAATTAGAAGATACGCAGTATTTT. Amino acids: CASSAGLAGVELEDTQYF.